This TCR beta chain was obtained from a study of T cell responses to AZD1222 COVID-19 vaccine. V lost 6 bases and J 5 bases, leaving 10 bases between the germline ends. The CDR3 spans 13 residues. CDR1 is MNHEY, CDR2 SVGAGI, per germline. Libraries were prepared by immunoSEQ multiplex PCR; TCRdb keeps only in-frame clonotypes and omits some of them. This sample yields around 78,000 clones, of which 90% are seen a single time; under 1.5% belongs to the top ten. As to this clone: Its antigen is not identified.

Study conclusions and caveats: Per reports, nearly half of all spike-specific TCRs target regions that are unmutated in variants. The donors showed a predominance of white British ancestry and of females, with possible underestimation of clonal diversity.

The gene calls are TRBV6-5 and TRBJ1-4; tentative D call: TRBD1 (5 bases). Source: peripheral blood, taken 28 days after the second AZD1222 dose. This receptor was taken from an adult who received the AZD1222 COVID-19 vaccine. The CDR3 region has the DNA TGTGCCAGCAGGACCCGACAGAATGAAAAACTGTTTTTT. Protein product: CASRTRQNEKLFF.